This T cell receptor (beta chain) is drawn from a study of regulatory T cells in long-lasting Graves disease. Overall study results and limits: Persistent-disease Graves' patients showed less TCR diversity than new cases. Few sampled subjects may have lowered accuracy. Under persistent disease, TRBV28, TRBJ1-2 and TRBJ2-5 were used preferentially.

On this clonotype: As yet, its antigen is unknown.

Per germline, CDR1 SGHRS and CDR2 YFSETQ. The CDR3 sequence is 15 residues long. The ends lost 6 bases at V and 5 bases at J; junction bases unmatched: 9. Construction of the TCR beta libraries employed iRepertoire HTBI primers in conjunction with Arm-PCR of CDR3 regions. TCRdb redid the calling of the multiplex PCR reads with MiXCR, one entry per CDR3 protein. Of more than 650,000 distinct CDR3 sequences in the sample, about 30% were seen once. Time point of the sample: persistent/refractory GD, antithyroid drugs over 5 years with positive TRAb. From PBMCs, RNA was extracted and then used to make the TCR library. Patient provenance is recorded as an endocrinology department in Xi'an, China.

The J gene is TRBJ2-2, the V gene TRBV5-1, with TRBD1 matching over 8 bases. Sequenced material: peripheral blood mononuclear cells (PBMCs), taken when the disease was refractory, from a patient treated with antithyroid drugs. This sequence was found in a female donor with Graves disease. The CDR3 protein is CASKFGTGSTGELFF. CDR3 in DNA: TGCGCCAGCAAGTTTGGGACAGGCTCAACCGGGGAGCTGTTTTTT.